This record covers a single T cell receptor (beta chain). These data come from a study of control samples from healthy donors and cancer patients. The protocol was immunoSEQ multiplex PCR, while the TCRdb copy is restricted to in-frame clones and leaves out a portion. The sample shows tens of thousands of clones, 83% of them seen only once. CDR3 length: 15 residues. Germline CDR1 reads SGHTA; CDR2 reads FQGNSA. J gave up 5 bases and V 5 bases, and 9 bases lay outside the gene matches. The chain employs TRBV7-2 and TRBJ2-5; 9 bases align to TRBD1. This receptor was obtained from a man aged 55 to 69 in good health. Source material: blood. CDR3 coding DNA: TGTGCCAGCAGCCCCGCCGGGACAGGGAAGGAGACCCAGTACTTC. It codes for CASSPAGTGKETQYF.